This T cell receptor beta chain was documented in a study of response to subunit inactivated influenza vaccine. As to this clonotype: Its specificity is unknown.

V trimming: 5 bases; J trimming: 2 bases; junction bases outside the gene matches: 8. Germline V gene data show CDR1 as MNHEY and CDR2 as SMNVEV (reference sequence). The CDR3 runs 15 residues. TCRdb recomputed calls from the RT-PCR reads with MiXCR, one row per CDR3 protein. This table has 150,000 or so distinct CDR3 sequences, about a tenth appearing once. Broader study findings: Each seasonal flu vaccination may recruit only limited new T cells, authors suggested.

The receptor was derived from a man aged 45-65 years who received an inactivated influenza vaccine. V and J are TRBV27 and TRBJ1-2; the match to TRBD1 covers 7 bases. The sequences come from non-naive T cells sorted from PBMCs, collected 40 to 50 days after vaccination. CDR3 region: CASSLKQGPNYGYTF. The CDR3 DNA sequence: TGTGCCAGCAGTCTTAAACAGGGGCCGAACTATGGCTACACCTTC.